One and the same sample provided the 24 T cell receptor beta chains below, sequenced in a study of blood T cell repertoires in COVID-19. This table comes from immunoSEQ multiplex PCR, and its TCRdb copy is limited to in-frame clones, with some not included. The sample shows 150,000 to 200,000 clones, just under 90% of them seen only once. Sequencing was carried out using peripheral blood. Receptor source: a man younger than 30 with active or convalescent COVID-19.

V and J are TRBV4-3 and TRBJ2-7, with TRBD2 as a possible D gene (5 bases). Germline CDR1 is LGHNA and CDR2 is YSLEER. The CDR3 is 17 residues long. V was clipped by 0 bases and J by 1 base, with 16 bases between them. CDR3 DNA sequence: TGCGCCAGCAGCCAAGAGATCGAGCGGATAGTTTCCTACGAGCAGTACTTC. It encodes CASSQEIERIVSYEQYF.

This clone came up a few times. The CDR3 nucleotides read TGTGCCACCAGTGATTTAGCAGGGCGAGGCTACACCTTC. Amino acid sequence: CATSDLAGRGYTF. The J gene is TRBJ1-2, the V gene TRBV24-1, with D possibly matching TRBD1 (5 bases). Trimming stripped 1 base from V and 8 bases from J, with 10 bases between. Germline CDR1 KGHDR, CDR2 SFDVKD. The CDR3 sequence is 13 residues long.

This chain links TRBV27 with TRBJ1-1; D is unclear. Trimming shortened V by 7 bases and J by 0 bases, and 15 bases separated the two germline ends. Germline lookup yields CDR1 MNHEY and CDR2 SMNVEV (reference sequence). The CDR3 is 15 residues long. For the CDR3, the DNA is TGTGCCAGCACTCGTGCGAGGGAATTGAACACTGAAGCTTTCTTT. Its protein is CASTRARELNTEAFF.

This clone was seen a few times. The chain employs TRBV5-1 and TRBJ1-1, with D uncertain. The CDR3 is made up of 13 amino acids. The germline CDR1 and CDR2 sequences are SGHRS and YFSETQ. The ends were cut back, 2 bases at V and 3 bases at J, with 8 bases in the middle. CDR3 in amino acids: CASSFQEDTEAFF. CDR3 nucleotides: TGCGCCAGCAGCTTCCAGGAAGACACTGAAGCTTTCTTT. The whole variable domain, filled in from reference TRBV5-1 and TRBJ1-1, reads KAGVTQTPRYLIKTRGQQVTLSCSPISGHRSVSWYQQTPGQGLQFLFEYFSETQRNKGNFPGRFSGRQFSNSRSEMNVSTLELGDSALYLCASSFQEDTEAFFGQGTRLTVV.

The J gene is TRBJ2-1, the V gene TRBV28; 11 positions match TRBD2. The ends lost 8 bases at V and 5 bases at J; junction bases unmatched: 5. Germline V CDR1 and CDR2: MDHEN, SYDVKM. The CDR3 has 14 amino acids. The CDR3 bases are TGTGCCAGCCGAACTAGCGGGGGCAACAATGAGCAGTTCTTC. Residues: CASRTSGGNNEQFF.

The chain recombines TRBV5-1 with TRBJ2-2, with D perhaps TRBD2 (5 bases). The V gene's germline CDR1 is SGHRS and CDR2 YFSETQ. The CDR3 loop spans 16 amino acids. V gave up 2 bases and J gave up 4 bases, with 15 bases separating them. CDR3 sequence: CASSFGLAYSTGELFF. In DNA form, the CDR3 reads TGCGCCAGCAGCTTCGGCTTAGCGTATTCCACCGGGGAGCTGTTTTTT.

This rearrangement joins TRBV2 to TRBJ1-2, with D unclear. The CDR3 is made up of 12 amino acids. From germline, CDR1 is SNHLY and CDR2 FYNNEI. Trimming pared 2 bases from V and 8 bases from J, leaving 9 bases between. The CDR3 here is CASSERREGYTF. The CDR3 nucleotides are TGTGCCAGCAGTGAAAGGCGGGAAGGCTACACCTTC.

V is TRBV28 and J is TRBJ2-1; 12 bases are a match to TRBD2. Germline CDR1 MDHEN, CDR2 SYDVKM. V lost 6 bases and J lost 8; bases outside the gene matches: 11. The CDR3 extends over 16 amino acids. The CDR3 DNA is TGTGCCAGCAGCCCTAGCGGGGGGGCCTCTGTGTATGAGCAGTTCTTC. It is translated as CASSPSGGASVYEQFF.

This clone appeared a single time. This chain uses TRBV6-6 with TRBJ2-2, with D possibly matching TRBD1 (5 bases). The CDR3 covers 13 residues. Trimming took off 8 bases at V and 5 bases at J, with 12 bases between the two ends. Looked up from germline, CDR1 is MNHNY and CDR2 is SVGAGI (reference sequence). CDR3 in DNA: TGTGCCAGCGGGCAGGGTTATACCGGGGAGCTGTTTTTT. As protein: CASGQGYTGELFF.

The chain uses TRBV19 and TRBJ2-3; 10 bases align to TRBD2. V shed 5 bases, J shed 1 base, and the junction held 12 bases outside the gene matches. Germline V lookup: CDR1 LNHDA, CDR2 SQIVND (reference sequence). The CDR3 runs to 18 residues. This CDR3 is CASSSRGSGGSRTDTQYF. The CDR3 region has the DNA TGTGCCAGTAGTTCCCGGGGTAGCGGGGGGTCGCGCACAGATACGCAGTATTTT.

J is TRBJ1-1 and V is TRBV4-2, with unresolved D. Trimming left V 2 bases short and J 8 bases short, with 12 bases between. The germline gives CDR1 LGHNA, CDR2 YNFKEQ. The CDR3 covers 13 residues. CDR3 nucleotide sequence: TGTGCCAGCAGCCAACACGACGGGGAAGAAGCTTTCTTT. It encodes CASSQHDGEEAFF.

V and J are TRBV7-9 and TRBJ1-2; 7 nucleotides align to TRBD1. Germline V gene sequence: CDR1 SEHNR, CDR2 FQNEAQ (reference sequence). The J segment lost 7 bases and the V segment lost 4 bases, leaving 12 bases of the junction unmatched. The CDR3 spans 15 residues. In DNA form, the CDR3 reads TGTGCCAGCAGCTCACAGACAGGGAATGTGTTTGGCTACACCTTC. Protein sequence: CASSSQTGNVFGYTF.

The V and J genes are TRBV11-3 and TRBJ2-1; D possibly corresponds to TRBD2 (6 bases). Germline V lookup: CDR1 SGHNT, CDR2 YENEEA. The CDR3 covers 18 residues. The germline V and J ends were trimmed by 2 bases and 5 bases, with 22 bases remaining between them. Here the CDR3 reads CASSLSEGSGITNNEQFF. CDR3 nucleotide sequence: TGTGCCAGCAGCTTATCGGAGGGGAGCGGAATAACAAACAATGAGCAGTTCTTC.

V and J are TRBV11-2 and TRBJ1-2; D is unresolved. Germline V gene data show CDR1 as SGHAT and CDR2 as FQNNGV. The V end lost 5 bases, the J end lost 2 bases, and 15 bases lay between the germline ends. This CDR3 is built from 15 residues. The CDR3 nucleotides read TGTGCCAGCAGCGACATTTTGGCACCAAACTATGGCTACACCTTC. Amino acid sequence: CASSDILAPNYGYTF.

The V call is TRBV6-5, the J call TRBJ1-2; no definite D call. V was clipped by 5 bases and J by 5 bases, with 15 bases between them. The CDR3 is 14 residues long. In germline, CDR1 is MNHEY, CDR2 SVGAGI. The CDR3 region is CASSQTRRGYGYTF. The CDR3 DNA sequence: TGTGCCAGCAGTCAGACCCGGCGGGGATATGGCTACACCTTC.

The rearrangement uses TRBV7-9 and TRBJ1-2, with TRBD1 identical over 8 bases. After removal of 2 bases from V and 6 bases from J, the junction contained 8 bases not matched to a gene. Germline V gene lookup returns CDR1 SEHNR and CDR2 FQNEAQ (reference sequence). There are 15 residues in the CDR3. In DNA, the CDR3 is TGTGCCAGCAGCTTACTCCTGGACAGGGCAGATGGCTACACCTTC. It codes for CASSLLLDRADGYTF.

The chain carries TRBV19 and TRBJ1-1, with D perhaps TRBD1 (5 bases). The CDR3 is 14 amino acids. Germline assignment: CDR1 LNHDA and CDR2 SQIVND (reference sequence). The germline V and J ends were trimmed by 3 bases and 3 bases, with 11 bases remaining between them. The CDR3, as DNA: TGTGCCAGTAGTATCGGGGGACCGTACACTGAAGCTTTCTTT. Residues: CASSIGGPYTEAFF.

The chain couples TRBV5-6 to TRBJ1-3; D unclear. V shed 2 bases and J shed 3 bases, with 12 bases lying between them. CDR1 is SGHDT, CDR2 YYEEEE, per germline. The CDR3 totals 15 residues. DNA for the CDR3: TGTGCCAGCAGCTTCCGGGTCGGATATGGAAACACCATATATTTT. This gives the protein CASSFRVGYGNTIYF. The full variable domain, with the rest looked up from reference TRBV5-6 and TRBJ1-3, is DAGVTQSPTHLIKTRGQQVTLRCSPKSGHDTVSWYQQALGQGPQFIFQYYEEEERQRGNFPDRFSGHQFPNYSSELNVNALLLGDSALYLCASSFRVGYGNTIYFGEGSWLTVV.

This clone was counted once. The J gene is TRBJ2-2, the V gene TRBV6-6; D perhaps matches TRBD2 (6 bases). This CDR3 has 15 amino acids. The ends were cut back, 6 bases at V and 3 bases at J, with 14 bases in the middle. The germline gives CDR1 MNHNY, CDR2 SVGAGI (reference sequence). CDR3 amino acids: CASSGGEVHTGELFF. CDR3 nucleotides: TGTGCCAGCAGCGGCGGGGAGGTTCACACCGGGGAGCTGTTTTTT.

This clone was counted a few times. V and J are TRBV5-5 and TRBJ1-6, with 9 bases aligning to TRBD1. Looked up from germline, CDR1 is SGHKS and CDR2 is YYEKEE (reference sequence). V lost 4 bases and J lost 6; bases outside the gene matches: 5. The CDR3 has 15 amino acids. The CDR3 sequence is CASSTGQGSNSPLHF. CDR3 bases: TGTGCCAGCAGCACCGGACAGGGGTCTAATTCACCCCTCCACTTT.

The chain links TRBV30 to TRBJ1-2; 8 nucleotides line up with TRBD1. The CDR3 runs to 15 residues. V shed 4 bases and J 2 bases; nucleotides not matched to a gene: 9. Germline V lookup: CDR1 GTSNPN, CDR2 SVGIG (reference sequence). The CDR3 DNA is TGTGCCTGGATTAGAGGACAGGGCCGAAACTATGGCTACACCTTC. Translating gives CAWIRGQGRNYGYTF.

This clone was found once. V usage is TRBV4-1 and J usage is TRBJ1-2; 8 positions agree with TRBD1. Germline V gives CDR1 MGHRA, CDR2 YSYEKL. With 3 bases clipped from V and 7 bases from J, the junction kept 16 bases outside the gene matches. This CDR3 is 17 amino acids long. CDR3 sequence (DNA): TGCGCCAGCAGCCACGTCCCCAGGGGGCTTGGTACAGGTGGCTACACCTTC. Translating gives CASSHVPRGLGTGGYTF.

This clone was seen only once. The chain couples TRBV11-3 to TRBJ2-3, with D perhaps TRBD2 (5 bases). Germline V gene lookup returns CDR1 SGHNT and CDR2 YENEEA. Trimming stripped 2 bases from V and 6 bases from J, with 9 bases between. The CDR3 consists of 13 residues. DNA for the CDR3: TGTGCCAGCAGCTTAACCGGGGTCGATACGCAGTATTTT. This translates into CASSLTGVDTQYF.

The CDR3 is CAISGGPTRDEQFF. CDR3 sequence (DNA): TGTGCCATCTCCGGAGGACCGACAAGAGATGAGCAGTTCTTC. The chain carries TRBV24-1 and TRBJ2-1; tentative D call: TRBD2 (5 bases). Trimming took 11 bases from V and 8 from J, leaving 21 bases between them. This CDR3 has 14 amino acids. CDR1 KGHDR and CDR2 SFDVKD come from the germline V gene.